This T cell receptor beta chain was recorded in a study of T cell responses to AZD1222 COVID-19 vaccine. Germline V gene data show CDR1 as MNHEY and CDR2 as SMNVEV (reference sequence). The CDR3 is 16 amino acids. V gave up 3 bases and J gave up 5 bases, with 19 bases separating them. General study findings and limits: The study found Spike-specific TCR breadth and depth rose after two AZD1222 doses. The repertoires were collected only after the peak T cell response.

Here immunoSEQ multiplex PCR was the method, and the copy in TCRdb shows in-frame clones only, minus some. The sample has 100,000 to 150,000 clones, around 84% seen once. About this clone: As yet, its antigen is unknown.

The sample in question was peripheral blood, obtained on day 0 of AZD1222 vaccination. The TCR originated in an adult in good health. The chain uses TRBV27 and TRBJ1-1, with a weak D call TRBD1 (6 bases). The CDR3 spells CASSFKQPGQRTEAFF. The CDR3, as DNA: TGTGCCAGCAGTTTCAAACAACCGGGACAAAGGACTGAAGCTTTCTTT.